The clone carrying this TCR beta chain came up a few times. Its antigen is unknown. With 5 bases removed from V and 2 bases from J, the gap between germline ends came to 17 bases. The germline gives CDR1 SGHRS, CDR2 YFSETQ. The CDR3 runs to 15 residues. RNA was extracted and reverse transcribed into cDNA as the sequencing template. Produced via immunoSEQ multiplex PCR; TCRdb's table is partial and in-frame only. The data contain about 210,000 clones, roughly two fifths of them singletons. These data originate in a study of CD8+ T cells in alopecia areata. Findings of the study overall: Persistence of many expanded lesional clones was seen in scalp and blood during tofacitinib.

Treatment in this sample: oral pan-JAK inhibitor, 5-10 mg twice daily. Alopecia areata patients provided lesional scalp punch biopsies and peripheral blood, both collected for the study. This chain links TRBV5-1 with TRBJ2-7; possible D gene TRBD1, 6 bases. The sequence derives from a human donor with alopecia areata. Sequencing used CD4+ T cells sorted from blood, obtained between weeks 30 and 35, from a patient treated with tofacitinib. This CDR3 reads CASSPDRPFTYEQYF. In DNA, the CDR3 is TGCGCCAGCAGTCCCGACAGGCCGTTTACCTACGAGCAGTACTTC.